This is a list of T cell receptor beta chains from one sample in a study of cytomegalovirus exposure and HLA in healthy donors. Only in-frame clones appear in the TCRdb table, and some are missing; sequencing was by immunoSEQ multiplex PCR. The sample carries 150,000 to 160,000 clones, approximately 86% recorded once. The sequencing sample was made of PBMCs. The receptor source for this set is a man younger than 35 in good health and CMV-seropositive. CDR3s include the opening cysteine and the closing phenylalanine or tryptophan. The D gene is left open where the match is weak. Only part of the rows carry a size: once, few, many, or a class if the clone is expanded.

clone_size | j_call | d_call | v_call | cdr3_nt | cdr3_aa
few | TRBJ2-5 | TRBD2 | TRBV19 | TGTGCCACCCGAGCGGGGGGCTGGGAGACCCAGTACTTC | CATRAGGWETQYF
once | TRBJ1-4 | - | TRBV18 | TGTGCCAGCTATGAGGGTGCAACTAATGAAAAACTGTTTTTT | CASYEGATNEKLFF
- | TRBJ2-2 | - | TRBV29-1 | TGCAGCGTTGCACAGGGAATCGGGGAGCTGTTTTTT | CSVAQGIGELFF
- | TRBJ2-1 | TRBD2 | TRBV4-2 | TGTGCCAGCAGCCAAGCTCCGGGACTAGCGGGAGGAGAGCAGTTCTTC | CASSQAPGLAGGEQFF
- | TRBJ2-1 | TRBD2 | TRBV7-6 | TGTGCCAGCAGGACCGGGACTACCTCCAATGAGCAGTTCTTC | CASRTGTTSNEQFF
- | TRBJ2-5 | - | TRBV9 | TGTGCCAGCAGCGCCCAGGGGGGAGAGACCCAGTACTTC | CASSAQGGETQYF
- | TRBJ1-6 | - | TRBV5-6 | TGTGCCAGCAGCTTGTACCAGAAAACCTCACCCCTCCACTTT | CASSLYQKTSPLHF
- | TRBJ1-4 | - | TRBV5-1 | TGCGCCAGCAGCTTTAAGCCGTCTTCTGTTTCAACTAATGAAAAACTGTTTTTT | CASSFKPSSVSTNEKLFF
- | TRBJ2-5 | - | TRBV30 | TGTGCCTGGAGTACGATGGGGAGGGAGACCCAGTACTTC | CAWSTMGRETQYF
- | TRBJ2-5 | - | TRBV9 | TGTGCCAGCAGCGTTGGCCTTTCTCAAGAGACCCAGTACTTC | CASSVGLSQETQYF
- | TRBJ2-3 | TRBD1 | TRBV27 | TGTGCCAGCAGTCCGACAGGGGCAGGGGGCACAGATACGCAGTATTTT | CASSPTGAGGTDTQYF
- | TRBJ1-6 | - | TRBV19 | TGTGCCAGTAGTGAGGCGAGACGAGTATATAATTCACCCCTCCACTTT | CASSEARRVYNSPLHF
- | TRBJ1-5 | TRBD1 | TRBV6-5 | TGTGCCAGCGGGACAGCTAATAGCAATCAGCCCCAGCATTTT | CASGTANSNQPQHF
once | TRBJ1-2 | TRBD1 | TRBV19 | TGTGCCAGTAGTATTGAGACAGGGAGGATAAACTATGGCTACACCTTC | CASSIETGRINYGYTF